The 8 T cell receptor beta chains given below trace back to one sample, sequenced in a study of blood T cell repertoires in COVID-19. Sequencing was performed with immunoSEQ multiplex PCR; in TCRdb, only in-frame clones are kept and a portion is missing. Here the sample spans about 130,000 clones, less than 85% being singletons. The sequenced sample was peripheral blood. These receptors were obtained from a woman between 55 and 75 years old with acute or convalescent COVID-19.

The chain recombines TRBV5-1 with TRBJ1-1, with 7 bases aligning to TRBD1. The CDR3 runs to 16 residues. Per the germline V gene, CDR1 is SGHRS and CDR2 is YFSETQ. The trim removed 0 bases at V and 0 bases at J, leaving 5 bases unmatched. DNA of the CDR3: TGCGCCAGCAGCTTGGTCCCACAGGGGCTGAACACTGAAGCTTTCTTT. It translates to CASSLVPQGLNTEAFF.

V gene TRBV5-5 combines with J gene TRBJ2-2; D not resolved. Germline V CDR1 and CDR2: SGHKS, YYEKEE (reference sequence). V lost 0 bases to trimming and J lost 1 base, with 7 bases between them. The CDR3 runs to 15 residues. CDR3 in amino acids: CASSLGPLNTGELFF. The CDR3 DNA sequence: TGTGCCAGCAGCTTGGGGCCGTTGAACACCGGGGAGCTGTTTTTT.

This rearrangement joins TRBV12-3 or TRBV12-4 to TRBJ1-1; 7 bases are a match to TRBD1. The CDR3 length is 13 residues. V lost 6 bases, J lost 4 bases, and 5 bases stayed unmatched. The CDR3 nucleotides are TGTGCCAGCAGCACAGGGGTGGGCACTGAAGCTTTCTTT. Amino acids: CASSTGVGTEAFF.

DNA of the CDR3: TGTGCCAGCAGTTCATCCGGACAGGCGAACACCGGGGAGCTGTTTTTT. Amino acid sequence: CASSSSGQANTGELFF. The V call is TRBV6-5, the J call TRBJ2-2; TRBD1 matches 7 bases. Germline loops: CDR1 MNHEY, CDR2 SVGAGI. CDR3 length: 16 amino acids. V gave up 4 bases and J gave up 0 bases; unmatched junction bases: 5.

V and J are TRBV6-5 and TRBJ2-5; D gene uncertain. The CDR3 consists of 14 residues. The V and J ends lost 6 bases and 1 base respectively, with 12 bases between them. Looked up from germline, CDR1 is MNHEY and CDR2 is SVGAGI. The CDR3 loop is CASSQPPGQETQYF. For the CDR3, the DNA is TGTGCCAGCAGCCAGCCCCCAGGCCAAGAGACCCAGTACTTC.

The rearrangement joins TRBV7-9 to TRBJ2-7, with D maybe TRBD2 (6 bases). CDR1 and CDR2 from the germline V gene are SEHNR and FQNEAQ (reference sequence). The CDR3 is made up of 16 amino acids. The V gene lost 1 base and the J gene lost 7 bases, with 20 bases spanning the gap. The CDR3 region has the DNA TGTGCCAGCAGCTTAGGAGGAGCGGGTGGGTTCAGGGAGCAGTACTTC. Its translation: CASSLGGAGGFREQYF.

V is TRBV12-3 or TRBV12-4 and J is TRBJ2-5, with D perhaps matching TRBD2 (5 bases). V shed 1 base and J shed 9 bases, with 12 bases lying between them. The CDR3 sequence is 13 residues long. The CDR3 bases are TGTGCCAGCAGTTTAGGAGGGTCAAGGGCCCAGTACTTC. This encodes CASSLGGSRAQYF.

The V call is TRBV18, the J call TRBJ2-3; a possible D gene is TRBD1 (5 bases). Germline assignment: CDR1 KGHSH and CDR2 LQKENI. The CDR3 is 15 amino acids. Trimming removed 6 bases at V and 0 bases at J, with 13 bases between. The CDR3 loop reads CASSLGYRSTDTQYF. CDR3 sequence (DNA): TGTGCCAGCTCGCTTGGTTACAGGAGCACAGATACGCAGTATTTT.